The present T cell receptor beta chain was sequenced within a study of blood T cell repertoires in COVID-19. Study overall: Nucleic acid was either cDNA or gDNA, and it came from T cells, B-cell-depleted T cells, or PBMCs.

Authors' analysis steps: Amplifying reference gene primers gave estimates of nucleated cell counts. Sequencing was performed with immunoSEQ multiplex PCR; in TCRdb, only in-frame clones are kept and a portion is missing. The D gene and trimming were derived from the DNA, and the V and J assignments and clone size from that table. This sample has 160,000 or so clones, with around 80% found just once. The sample comprised peripheral blood. The clonotype comes from a woman of 80 years or more with acute or convalescent COVID-19.

CDR3 residues: CASRGRHTVVYEQYF. The CDR3 DNA sequence: TGTGCCAGTAGGGGTAGGCACACAGTCGTCTACGAGCAGTACTTC. V usage is TRBV19 and J usage is TRBJ2-7; D is undetermined. This CDR3 region has 15 residues. Trimming pared 6 bases from V and 3 bases from J, leaving 18 bases between. Germline CDR1 is LNHDA and CDR2 is SQIVND (reference sequence).